This T cell receptor (beta chain) emerged from a study of shared clonotypes between healthy human individuals. On this clone itself: Different DNA sequences within this sample yield the same CDR3.

The assay used deep level. Libraries were prepared by immunoSEQ multiplex PCR; TCRdb keeps only in-frame clonotypes and omits some of them. The data contain about 2.2 million clones, around 95% of them singletons. Germline V CDR1 and CDR2: MNHEY, SVGAGI. The CDR3 length is 15 residues. The germline V and J ends were trimmed by 0 bases and 2 bases, with 7 bases remaining between them. In the naive CD8 group, cells lacked CD45RO and were positively selected for CCR7, so terminally differentiated effector memory CD45RA+ cells were left out. Healthy HIV-negative adults with no recent acute infections or vaccinations were recruited as donors.

Sample: naive CD8+ T cells from PBMCs. The clonotype originates from a man aged 18 to 30 in good health. Some clones in this sample may be carry-over from other donors' samples. The chain recombines TRBV6-5 with TRBJ2-2; possible D gene TRBD1, 6 bases. In DNA form, the CDR3 reads TGTGCCAGCAGTTACTCGGGACAAAACACCGGGGAGCTGTTTTTT. It is translated as CASSYSGQNTGELFF.